This TCR beta chain was identified in a study of post-analysis software for immune sequencing data. Study observations and caveats: In patients, TRBV5-6, TRBV5-1 and TRBV20-1 belonged to about five TRBV segments found more frequently than in controls. Those samples that were prepared in the same batch co-clustered strongly by F measure.

Unique molecular identifiers were built into the TCR beta cDNA libraries. Each CDR3 protein is one row after TCRdb ran MiXCR on the PCR reads. Found here are roughly 400,000 distinct CDR3 sequences, approximately 42% of them singletons; the top ten hold under 9%. As regards this clonotype: What it binds is unknown.

V lost 5 bases to trimming and J lost 6 bases, with 12 bases between them. Germline CDR1 is MNHEY and CDR2 is SMNVEV (reference sequence). The CDR3 has 13 amino acids. This TCR was sampled from a girl aged 2-9 years with multiple sclerosis. The rearrangement uses TRBV27 and TRBJ2-3; D is unclear. The specimen was blood. CDR3 nucleotide sequence: TGTGCCAGCAGTATAGATAGAGCCGATACGCAGTATTTT. Translated, it gives CASSIDRADTQYF.